The 29 T cell receptor beta chains given below trace back to one sample, sequenced in a study of T cell responses to AZD1222 COVID-19 vaccine. Clones were sequenced by immunoSEQ multiplex PCR, and TCRdb holds only the in-frame ones, with some missing. The sample shows around 100,000 clones, 87% of them seen only once. The sample here was peripheral blood, taken 28 days after the second AZD1222 dose. These receptors were taken from an adult who received the AZD1222 COVID-19 vaccine.

V is TRBV11-1 and J is TRBJ2-3; D gene unclear. Deletions cut 5 bases from V and 3 bases from J, with 12 bases between. Germline V gene data show CDR1 as SGHAT and CDR2 as FQDESV (reference sequence). The CDR3 sequence is 14 residues long. CDR3 DNA sequence: TGTGCCAGCAGCCTCCTCCAAGCAACAGATACGCAGTATTTT. It encodes CASSLLQATDTQYF.

The rearrangement joins TRBV7-3 to TRBJ2-1; TRBD2 aligns across 11 bases. This CDR3 is built from 16 residues. Germline trimming cut 5 bases from V and 7 bases from J; bases unmatched to any gene: 10. The germline CDR1 and CDR2 sequences are SGHTA and FQGTGA. This CDR3 is CASSPRLAGSVNEQFF. The CDR3 DNA sequence: TGTGCCAGCAGCCCCCGACTAGCGGGGTCAGTAAATGAGCAGTTCTTC.

This chain joins TRBV19 and TRBJ1-5; the match to TRBD1 covers 12 bases. Per germline, CDR1 LNHDA and CDR2 SQIVND (reference sequence). The ends lost 4 bases at V and 5 bases at J; junction bases unmatched: 3. The CDR3 sequence is 15 residues long. CDR3 DNA sequence: TGTGCCAGTAGTACCCGGGACAGGGGGCATCAGCCCCAGCATTTT. Its translation is CASSTRDRGHQPQHF.

This sequence joins TRBV13 and TRBJ1-1; maybe TRBD1 (5 bases). V was cut by 2 bases and J by 3 bases, with 16 bases left in between. The CDR3 extends over 16 amino acids. Germline V gives CDR1 PRHDT, CDR2 FYEKMQ (reference sequence). The chain's CDR3 is CASSLKSGRVDTEAFF. The CDR3 DNA follows: TGTGCCAGCAGCTTAAAATCAGGGAGGGTGGACACTGAAGCTTTCTTT. Full variable domain (missing parts from reference TRBV13 and TRBJ1-1): AAGVIQSPRHLIKEKRETATLKCYPIPRHDTVYWYQQGPGQDPQFLISFYEKMQSDKGSIPDRFSAQQFSDYHSELNMSSLELGDSALYFCASSLKSGRVDTEAFFGQGTRLTVV.

The J gene is TRBJ2-7, the V gene TRBV5-4; TRBD1 aligns across 7 bases. The CDR3 totals 12 residues. The V and J ends lost 5 bases and 7 bases, in that order; junction bases with no gene match: 6. The germline V gene has CDR1 SGHNT and CDR2 YYREEE (reference sequence). The CDR3 reads CASSNSGGEQYF. DNA of the CDR3: TGTGCCAGCAGTAACTCAGGGGGTGAGCAGTACTTC.

V is TRBV7-2 and J is TRBJ2-5, with D unclear. Germline lookup yields CDR1 SGHTA and CDR2 FQGNSA. V was shortened by 1 base and J by 1 base, with 7 bases between the two germline ends. This CDR3 is built from 14 residues. The CDR3 sequence is CASSLGAVQETQYF. The CDR3 DNA reads as TGTGCCAGCAGCTTAGGGGCGGTCCAAGAGACCCAGTACTTC.

The rearrangement links TRBV10-3 to TRBJ1-2; D remains ambiguous. Deletions cut 0 bases from V and 3 bases from J, with 8 bases between. Germline V gene sequence: CDR1 ENHRY, CDR2 SYGVKD. The length of the CDR3 is 14 residues. The CDR3 protein is CAISESGPDYGYTF. In nucleotides, the CDR3 is TGTGCCATCAGTGAGTCAGGGCCGGACTATGGCTACACCTTC.

The chain combines TRBV25-1 with TRBJ2-1; tentative D call: TRBD2 (6 bases). V was trimmed by 4 bases and J by 9 bases, leaving 13 bases between them. CDR3 length equals 13 residues. Germline-derived CDR1 and CDR2 are MGHDK and SYGVNS. CDR3 residues: CASSGARGSEQFF. The CDR3 nucleotides read TGTGCCAGCAGTGGAGCTCGGGGGAGTGAGCAGTTCTTC.

This sequence joins TRBV27 and TRBJ1-6, with 7 nucleotides matching TRBD1. J lost 7 bases, V lost 3 bases, and 3 bases had no gene match. The length of the CDR3 is 14 residues. The germline V gene has CDR1 MNHEY and CDR2 SMNVEV (reference sequence). DNA of the CDR3: TGTGCCAGCAGTTTGGGACAGTTCAATTCACCCCTCCACTTT. Translating gives CASSLGQFNSPLHF.

This chain links TRBV19 with TRBJ1-2; 8 nucleotides match TRBD1. Germline values: CDR1 LNHDA, CDR2 SQIVND (reference sequence). The V and J ends lost 3 bases and 4 bases, in that order; junction bases with no gene match: 4. The CDR3 loop spans 14 amino acids. CDR3 residues: CASSMGQAIYGYTF. DNA for the CDR3: TGTGCCAGTAGTATGGGACAGGCTATCTATGGCTACACCTTC. Supplemented by reference TRBV19 and TRBJ1-2, the full variable domain reads DGGITQSPKYLFRKEGQNVTLSCEQNLNHDAMYWYRQDPGQGLRLIYYSQIVNDFQKGDIAEGYSVSREKKESFPLTVTSAQKNPTAFYLCASSMGQAIYGYTFGSGTRLTVV.

This chain connects TRBV7-9 to TRBJ2-1, with 10 bases that match TRBD2. This CDR3 spans 16 amino acids. J gave up 8 bases and V 4 bases, and 11 bases lay outside the gene matches. The germline V gene encodes CDR1 SEHNR and CDR2 FQNEAQ (reference sequence). In DNA form, the CDR3 reads TGTGCCAGCAGCTCCGGGACTAGCGATCCACAGGATGAGCAGTTCTTC. Its protein product is CASSSGTSDPQDEQFF.

In this sample, this clone turned up a few times. This chain uses TRBV28 with TRBJ1-3; the D gene is possibly TRBD1 (5 bases). Germline V gene data show CDR1 as MDHEN and CDR2 as SYDVKM. The CDR3 runs 16 residues. V lost 2 bases and J lost 0, with 11 bases in between. This CDR3 reads CASSLGGVRSGNTIYF. The CDR3 coding sequence is TGTGCCAGCAGTTTAGGAGGGGTCCGCTCTGGAAACACCATATATTTT.

The gene calls are TRBV5-1 and TRBJ2-1, with TRBD2 identical over 16 bases. Germline-derived CDR1 and CDR2 are SGHRS and YFSETQ. J lost 4 bases, V lost 4 bases, and 8 bases had no gene match. The CDR3 is made up of 18 amino acids. The CDR3 coding sequence is TGCGCCAGCAGCGGGGGACTAGCGGGAGGGCCGGGGTACAATGAGCAGTTCTTC. Its protein is CASSGGLAGGPGYNEQFF.

The V gene is TRBV6-2 or TRBV6-3, the J gene TRBJ1-5; D is unclear. Germline V lookup: CDR1 MNHEY, CDR2 SVGEGT. The V and J ends lost 2 bases and 4 bases respectively, with 9 bases between them. The CDR3 length is 14 residues. The CDR3 is CASSYRASNQPQHF. In DNA form, the CDR3 reads TGTGCCAGCAGTTACAGGGCGTCGAATCAGCCCCAGCATTTT.

This chain connects TRBV2 to TRBJ1-4, with D uncertain. Germline assignment: CDR1 SNHLY and CDR2 FYNNEI. Trimming took 9 bases from V and 8 from J, leaving 7 bases between them. This CDR3 comprises 10 residues. This CDR3 is CASEEEKLFF. The CDR3 nucleotides are TGTGCCAGTGAGGAGGAAAAACTGTTTTTT.

The CDR3 DNA reads TGTGCCAGCAGCTTAGAGGGGGTCTGGCAGGGTAACGGCTACACCTTC. Amino acids: CASSLEGVWQGNGYTF. This chain connects TRBV11-2 to TRBJ1-2; D possibly corresponds to TRBD1 (5 bases). Looked up from germline, CDR1 is SGHAT and CDR2 is FQNNGV. The CDR3 is 16 residues long. V lost 0 bases, J lost 8 bases, and 19 bases lay in between.

The rearrangement joins TRBV29-1 to TRBJ2-7; TRBD1 is a possible D gene (7 bases). The CDR3 contains 14 residues. V lost 7 bases, J lost 5 bases, and 21 bases lay in between. Germline CDR1 and CDR2: SQVTM and ANQGSEA. CDR3 loop: CSGLGGAGSDEQYF. The CDR3 DNA reads as TGCAGCGGACTAGGGGGCGCCGGGTCAGACGAGCAGTACTTC.

The chain is built from TRBV28 and TRBJ2-7, with D tentatively TRBD2 (6 bases). The V end lost 4 bases, the J end lost 1 base, and 23 bases lay between the germline ends. Germline CDR1 reads MDHEN; CDR2 reads SYDVKM. This CDR3 has 18 residues. The CDR3 spells CASSSGGAIKVRSYEQYF. Here the CDR3 DNA reads TGTGCCAGCAGTTCAGGAGGGGCGATAAAGGTTCGTTCCTACGAGCAGTACTTC.

This chain joins TRBV5-4 and TRBJ2-1, with 14 positions matching TRBD2. This CDR3 has 17 amino acids. CDR1 is SGHNT, CDR2 YYREEE, per germline (reference sequence). Unmatched junction bases numbered 1, after V lost 2 bases and J lost 0 bases. The CDR3 region is CASSLGTSGSSYNEQFF. As DNA, the CDR3 is TGTGCCAGCAGCTTAGGGACTAGCGGGAGCTCCTACAATGAGCAGTTCTTC.

The chain combines TRBV7-3 with TRBJ2-1; 9 bases map to TRBD2. CDR3 size: 16 residues. Looked up from germline, CDR1 is SGHTA and CDR2 is FQGTGA. Trimming at V came to 5 bases and at J to 7 bases, leaving 12 bases not matched to a gene. Written as DNA, the CDR3 is TGTGCCAGCAGCCCCTTAGGACTAGCGTCGGGGAATGAGCAGTTCTTC. Its protein is CASSPLGLASGNEQFF.

The J gene is TRBJ1-2, the V gene TRBV21-1. TRBV21-1 is a pseudogene segment. This CDR3 is built from 13 residues. The CDR3 spells CASSPLANYGYTF. The CDR3 DNA reads as TGTGCCAGCAGCCCCTTGGCTAATTATGGCTACACCTTC.

The chain is built from TRBV2 and TRBJ2-2; D may match TRBD1 or TRBD2 (7 bases each). CDR3 length: 14 amino acids. V lost 6 bases and J 7 bases, leaving 15 bases between the germline ends. Germline V gene sequence: CDR1 SNHLY, CDR2 FYNNEI. The CDR3 spells CASSVQGRDGELFF. CDR3 nucleotide sequence: TGTGCCAGCAGCGTACAGGGGAGGGACGGGGAGCTGTTTTTT.

The chain is built from TRBV6-1 and TRBJ1-2; 12 bases match TRBD1. The CDR3 extends over 17 amino acids. Trimming at V came to 3 bases and at J to 2 bases, leaving 7 bases not matched to a gene. From germline, CDR1 is MNHNS and CDR2 SASEGT. CDR3 sequence (DNA): TGTGCCAGCAGTGATCTTCCGGGACAGGGGGCGAACTATGGCTACACCTTC. Translating it yields CASSDLPGQGANYGYTF.

V usage is TRBV6-5 and J usage is TRBJ2-7; 8 bases line up with TRBD2. The CDR3 runs 14 residues. With V trimmed by 5 bases and J by 6 bases, 9 bases remained unmatched. Germline lookup yields CDR1 MNHEY and CDR2 SVGAGI. The DNA for the CDR3 is TGTGCCAGCAGTCCTTCGGGACTAGTCCTCGAGCAGTACTTC. This codes for CASSPSGLVLEQYF.

The gene calls are TRBV18 and TRBJ2-7; a weak D match, TRBD1 (7 bases). Trimming removed 4 bases from V and 2 bases from J, with 18 bases in between. The germline gives CDR1 KGHSH, CDR2 LQKENI. The CDR3 runs 16 residues. CDR3 sequence reads: CASSRGAQGVAYEQYF. For the CDR3, the DNA is TGTGCCAGCTCACGGGGGGCCCAGGGGGTAGCCTACGAGCAGTACTTC.

CDR3 loop: CASSPSGDTEAFF. As DNA, the CDR3 is TGTGCCAGCTCACCATCAGGGGACACTGAAGCTTTCTTT. This chain links TRBV18 with TRBJ1-1, with D possibly matching TRBD1 (6 bases). CDR3 size: 13 residues. The germline V and J ends were trimmed by 2 bases and 3 bases, with 7 bases remaining between them. Germline lookup yields CDR1 KGHSH and CDR2 LQKENI.

J is TRBJ2-1 and V is TRBV2, with 15 bases that match TRBD2. In germline, CDR1 is SNHLY, CDR2 FYNNEI. This CDR3 is 17 amino acids long. V lost 7 bases to trimming and J lost 8 bases; unmatched junction nucleotides: 12. The CDR3 DNA sequence: TGTGCCAGCAATCCAAGGACTAGCGGGAGGGGGTCAGATGAGCAGTTCTTC. Its protein is CASNPRTSGRGSDEQFF.

This clone appeared a single time. The rearrangement links TRBV28 to TRBJ1-4, with D possibly being TRBD1 (5 bases). The ends were cut back, 3 bases at V and 2 bases at J, with 13 bases in the middle. Germline V gene sequence: CDR1 MDHEN, CDR2 SYDVKM. This CDR3 contains 16 residues. This chain's CDR3 is CASSLGRGFTNEKLFF. The CDR3 DNA is TGTGCCAGCAGTTTGGGTCGGGGGTTCACTAATGAAAAACTGTTTTTT.

The DNA for the CDR3 is TGTGCCAGCAGCCCCGGTTTTCGACGGGGGGCCCAAGAGACCCAGTACTTC. It translates to CASSPGFRRGAQETQYF. The V call is TRBV14, the J call TRBJ2-5, with D tentatively TRBD2 (7 bases). Germline V gene lookup returns CDR1 SGHDN and CDR2 FVKESK. This CDR3 has 17 residues. Trimming took off 4 bases at V and 1 base at J, with 19 bases between the two ends.